A selection of T cell receptor beta chains follows, all from one sample in a study of molecular identifiers for immune sequencing clone quantification. TCRdb independently ran MiXCR on the PCR reads; one entry per CDR3 protein. The sample shows about 65,000 distinct CDR3 sequences, 18% of them seen only once. Input material: naive CD8+ T cells from blood, with Jurkat cell RNA spiked in. Receptors originate from a human donor in good health. Some libraries in this study had Jurkat cell RNA spiked in. The CDR3 runs from the conserved cysteine through the conserved F or W. The order of the fields is clone size, D gene, V gene, J gene, CDR3 DNA, CDR3 protein. D genes are given only for firm matches. For some rows the clone size is stated as once, few or many, or as a class when expanded; others skip it.

clone size: many; D gene: .; V gene: TRBV7-9; J gene: TRBJ2-1; CDR3 DNA: TGTGCCAGCAGCTTCGAGGGGGAGGGCCTTGAAAATGAGCAGTTCTTC; CDR3 protein: CASSFEGEGLENEQFF
clone size: many; D gene: .; V gene: TRBV6-5; J gene: TRBJ2-3; CDR3 DNA: TGTGCCAGCAGTCCAGCACCAAGCACAGATACGCAGTATTTT; CDR3 protein: CASSPAPSTDTQYF
clone size: many; D gene: .; V gene: TRBV13; J gene: TRBJ2-2; CDR3 DNA: TGTGCCAGCCTCTCGGGGCCCGTCGGGACCGGGGAGCTGTTTTTT; CDR3 protein: CASLSGPVGTGELFF
clone size: many; D gene: .; V gene: TRBV11-2; J gene: TRBJ1-3; CDR3 DNA: TGTGCCAGCAGCTCACCGCAGGGCCAGCCTGGAAACACCATATATTTT; CDR3 protein: CASSSPQGQPGNTIYF
clone size: many; D gene: .; V gene: TRBV30; J gene: TRBJ1-1; CDR3 DNA: TGTGCCTGGATCGTGAACACTGAAGCTTTCTTT; CDR3 protein: CAWIVNTEAFF
clone size: many; D gene: .; V gene: TRBV7-6; J gene: TRBJ2-7; CDR3 DNA: TGTGCCAGCAGCTCGGTTGGTGGGGCCGAGCAGTACTTC; CDR3 protein: CASSSVGGAEQYF
clone size: many; D gene: TRBD1; V gene: TRBV13; J gene: TRBJ1-1; CDR3 DNA: TGTGCCAGCAGCGGAACCTACGCTCAGGGGGCAGGCACTGAAGCTTTCTTT; CDR3 protein: CASSGTYAQGAGTEAFF
clone size: many; D gene: .; V gene: TRBV25-1; J gene: TRBJ2-7; CDR3 DNA: TGTGCCAGCAGTGATTGGCGGGCCGCCTACGAGCAGTACTTC; CDR3 protein: CASSDWRAAYEQYF
clone size: few; D gene: .; V gene: TRBV6-6; J gene: TRBJ2-1; CDR3 DNA: TGTGCCAGCAGTCATATGGGAAGTGAGCAGTTCTTC; CDR3 protein: CASSHMGSEQFF
clone size: many; D gene: TRBD2; V gene: TRBV4-1; J gene: TRBJ2-1; CDR3 DNA: TGCGCCAGCAGCCCGACTAGCGGGAGAGATGAGCAGTTCTTC; CDR3 protein: CASSPTSGRDEQFF
clone size: .; D gene: .; V gene: TRBV19; J gene: TRBJ2-6; CDR3 DNA: TGTGCCAGTAGTAGCAGGCCGCTCGGGTGGGCCAACGTCCTGACTTTC; CDR3 protein: CASSSRPLGWANVLTF
clone size: many; D gene: .; V gene: TRBV10-2; J gene: TRBJ1-2; CDR3 DNA: TGCGCCAGCAGAGAGCTCTACGGCTACACCTTC; CDR3 protein: CASRELYGYTF